This T cell receptor beta chain appears in the sequencing data of a study of Graves' ophthalmopathy and Graves' hyperthyroidism. TCR beta CDR3 regions were amplified from RNA transcripts. A first-round RT-PCR used HTBI primers, followed by a second-round multiplex PCR. TCRdb re-called the multiplex PCR reads with MiXCR, one entry per CDR3 protein. The top ten clones hold 11% of a sample with over a million distinct CDR3 sequences, less than 45% of them seen once. The V and J ends lost 0 bases and 0 bases, in that order; junction bases with no gene match: 5. The CDR3 loop spans 16 amino acids. Germline CDR1 MNHNY, CDR2 SVGAGI (reference sequence).

The clonotype comes from an adult man with Graves' hyperthyroidism. This chain connects TRBV6-6 to TRBJ2-7, with 7 bases lining up with TRBD1. The material sequenced was peripheral blood or thyroid tissue (not recorded which). CDR3 sequence reads: CASSYSGTVSSYEQYF. The DNA for the CDR3 is TGTGCCAGCAGTTACTCTGGGACAGTTAGCTCCTACGAGCAGTACTTC.